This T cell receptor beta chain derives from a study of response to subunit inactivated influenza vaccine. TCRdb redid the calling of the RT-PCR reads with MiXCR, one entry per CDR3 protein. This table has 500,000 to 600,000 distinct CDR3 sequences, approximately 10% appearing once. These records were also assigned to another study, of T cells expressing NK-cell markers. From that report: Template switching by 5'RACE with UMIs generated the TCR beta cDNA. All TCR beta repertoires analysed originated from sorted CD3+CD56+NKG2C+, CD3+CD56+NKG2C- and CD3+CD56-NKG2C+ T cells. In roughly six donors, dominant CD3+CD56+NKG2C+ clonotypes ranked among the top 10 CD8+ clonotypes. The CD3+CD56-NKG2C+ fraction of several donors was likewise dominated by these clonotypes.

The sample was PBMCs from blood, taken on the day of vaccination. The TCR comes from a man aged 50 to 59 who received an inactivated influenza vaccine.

CDR3 DNA sequence: TGTGCCAGCAGTTACTCGAAAATTGTCGGTCAGAAGCAGTATTTT. Amino acids: CASSYSKIVGQKQYF. The rearrangement uses TRBV6-5 and TRBJ2-3; no clear D. The CDR3 is 15 amino acids. The germline V gene has CDR1 MNHEY and CDR2 SVGAGI. V shed 0 bases and J shed 11 bases, with 18 bases lying between them.